One and the same sample provided the 9 T cell receptor beta chains below, sequenced in a study of identical twins (TCRdb year 2016). Libraries were prepared through 5' RACE. These reads were obtained on an Illumina HiSeq 2000. The public reads were quality trimmed at Q25 with fastp and then assembled into clones with MiXCR by TCRdb, keeping productive beta chains. For every CDR3 protein sequence, its rows merge into one entry that carries the most common genes and DNA. This sample holds approximately 700,000 distinct CDR3 sequences; roughly 6.2% were observed only once. The ten largest clones represent 1.5% to 2% of the sample. The sequenced sample consisted of naive T cells sorted from blood. The sample's cell subset or site label is to be understood as: cells isolated with a human naive T-cell isolation kit. Receptors were obtained from a man between 18 and 35 years old in good health.

This clonotype was found many times. The chain carries TRBV29-1 and TRBJ2-1; 7 bases agree with TRBD1. Germline lookup yields CDR1 SQVTM and CDR2 ANQGSEA. After removal of 6 bases from V and 7 bases from J, the junction contained 0 bases not matched to a gene. The CDR3 spans 10 residues. The CDR3 nucleotides are TGCAGCGTACAGGGGAATGAGCAGTTCTTC. Protein sequence: CSVQGNEQFF.

The chain uses TRBV12-3 or TRBV12-4 and TRBJ2-5; 10 nucleotides agree with TRBD1. The J segment lost 5 bases and the V segment lost 6 bases, leaving 9 bases of the junction unmatched. The CDR3 sequence is 15 residues long. CDR3 nucleotide sequence: TGTGCCAGCAGGACGGACAGGGGGAGGGAGGAGACCCAGTACTTC. This gives the protein CASRTDRGREETQYF.

This clonotype was detected only a few times. V and J are TRBV3-1 and TRBJ1-5; D uncertain. The CDR3 is made up of 14 amino acids. Trimming removed 1 base at V and 6 bases at J, with 10 bases between. Germline V gene sequence: CDR1 LGHDT, CDR2 YNNKEL (reference sequence). CDR3 nucleotide sequence: TGTGCCAGCAGCCAAGGCGCAAGATCTCAGCCCCAGCATTTT. Translation: CASSQGARSQPQHF.

This clonotype was picked up many times. The rearrangement joins TRBV12-3 or TRBV12-4 to TRBJ1-2, with 10 bases matching TRBD1. The CDR3 loop spans 14 amino acids. Trimming removed 5 bases from V and 4 bases from J; junction bases left unmatched: 4. As DNA, the CDR3 is TGTGCCAGCAGTCCGAGGACAGGGGGCTATGGCTACACCTTC. This translates into CASSPRTGGYGYTF.

At least ten counts were recorded for this clonotype. J is TRBJ2-7 and V is TRBV5-6; D might be TRBD2 (6 bases). The CDR3 covers 16 residues. Germline V lookup: CDR1 SGHDT, CDR2 YYEEEE. The V end was cut by 5 bases, the J end by 2 bases, with 20 bases between. The CDR3, as DNA: TGTGCCAGCAGTTCGCGGGGCGTGACTAGGGCCTACGAGCAGTACTTC. This codes for CASSSRGVTRAYEQYF.

This chain links TRBV5-1 with TRBJ2-1; D unresolved. Germline CDR1 is SGHRS and CDR2 is YFSETQ. V was clipped by 0 bases and J by 3 bases, with 13 bases between them. The CDR3 loop spans 16 amino acids. The DNA for the CDR3 is TGCGCCAGCAGCTTGGGGGTAGCCGTACTCTACAATGAGCAGTTCTTC. This sequence encodes CASSLGVAVLYNEQFF.

The rearrangement links TRBV27 to TRBJ2-5; D possibly corresponds to TRBD2 (6 bases). The CDR3 loop spans 18 amino acids. Germline-derived CDR1 and CDR2 are MNHEY and SMNVEV (reference sequence). Trimming removed 5 bases at V and 5 bases at J, with 27 bases between. CDR3 in amino acids: CASSPSFARDWDLETQYF. The CDR3 DNA reads as TGTGCCAGCAGTCCGTCGTTCGCCCGGGACTGGGATCTCGAGACCCAGTACTTC.

Here the CDR3 DNA reads TGCAGTGCGGACAGGGTTTACGAGCAGTACTTC. Protein product: CSADRVYEQYF. The rearrangement joins TRBV20-1 to TRBJ2-7; 8 nucleotides agree with TRBD1. V dropped 6 bases and J dropped 4; count of bases not matched to a gene: 2. Germline CDR1 DFQATT, CDR2 SNEGSKA (reference sequence). The CDR3 spans 11 residues.

This clonotype showed up just a few times. The V gene is TRBV7-6, the J gene TRBJ2-3; possible D gene TRBD2, 5 bases. Germline loops: CDR1 SGHVS, CDR2 FNYEAQ. V gave up 7 bases and J gave up 6 bases, with 17 bases separating them. CDR3 size: 14 residues. CDR3: CASTEGVARDTQYF. Written as DNA, the CDR3 is TGTGCCAGCACCGAGGGAGTCGCACGTGATACGCAGTATTTT.